Described below is a single T cell receptor (beta chain) sequence and its context. Assay used: immunoSEQ multiplex PCR; TCRdb lists only in-frame clones, some missing. The sample holds about 350,000 clones; roughly 84% are singletons and the top ten take around 3.3%. The treatment denotes: some 19 received Ad26.COV2.S at low or high dose, single or two shots; a few received placebo; per-sample allocation not given. Material that was analyzed had been drawn on day 63 after the first vaccine or placebo injection. Cohort 1b enrolled adults aged 18-55 years in Boston. The CDR3 is 14 residues long. Between the trimmed V and J ends, which lost 0 bases and 1 base, there was a span of 8 bases. Germline CDR1 SGHTS, CDR2 YDEGEE. This entry is derived from a study of Ad26.COV2.S vaccination and SARS-CoV-2 variants. Study summary: By the intramuscular route, Ad26.COV2.S was given once, or twice 56 days apart.

The chain has TRBV5-8 and TRBJ2-7, with D possibly being TRBD2 (6 bases). The sequence was obtained from a person between 18 and 60 years old who received the Ad26.COV2.S COVID-19 vaccine or a placebo. The sequences come from peripheral blood, collected in a trial of Ad26.COV2.S vaccine versus placebo. The CDR3 spells CASSLVGLSYEQYF. The CDR3, as DNA: TGTGCCAGCAGCTTGGTGGGACTGTCCTACGAGCAGTACTTC.